The 30 T cell receptor beta chains in this list originate from one sample, sequenced in a study of T cells after yellow fever vaccination. Each CDR3 protein gets one entry after TCRdb re-called the 5' RACE reads with MiXCR. The profile shows roughly 500,000 distinct CDR3 sequences, approximately 21% of them singletons. Specimen: PBMCs, collected 15 days after the yellow fever booster vaccination. These receptors all stem from a young man who received the YFV17D yellow fever vaccine.

The chain links TRBV7-2 to TRBJ2-5; 9 bases match TRBD1. CDR3 size: 16 residues. The V segment lost 5 bases and the J segment 4 bases; nucleotides outside the gene matches: 11. CDR1 SGHTA and CDR2 FQGNSA come from the germline V gene. The CDR3 sequence: CASSQQGTGRGETQYF. The DNA of the CDR3 is TGTGCCAGCAGCCAGCAGGGGACAGGGAGGGGAGAGACCCAGTACTTC.

The CDR3 DNA reads as TGTGCCAGCAGTTTTCCGGGACAGGGGGCGTTCGTGGCCAAAAACATTCAGTACTTC. It specifies CASSFPGQGAFVAKNIQYF. This chain links TRBV12-3 or TRBV12-4 with TRBJ2-4; 12 positions match TRBD1. The CDR3 is 19 amino acids. V shed 3 bases, J shed 1 base, and the junction held 10 bases outside the gene matches.

This clonotype was observed a handful of times. This chain joins TRBV10-3 and TRBJ2-2; D could derive from TRBD1 or TRBD2 (5 bases each). Trimming shortened V by 6 bases and J by 5 bases, and 22 bases separated the two germline ends. CDR3 length: 17 residues. From germline, CDR1 is ENHRY and CDR2 SYGVKD. CDR3 in DNA: TGTGCCATCAGGGACCCCCGGGGCCCCTTGGGGACCGGGGAGCTGTTTTTT. This encodes CAIRDPRGPLGTGELFF.

This clonotype occurred a few times. V gene TRBV20-1 combines with J gene TRBJ1-2; no reliable D call. Trimming cost V 0 bases and J 8 bases, with 7 bases left between them. The CDR3 sequence is 11 residues long. Per germline, CDR1 DFQATT and CDR2 SNEGSKA (reference sequence). The CDR3 DNA reads as TGCAGTGCTAGAGAATCGAGGGGCTACACCTTC. This codes for CSARESRGYTF.

The V gene is TRBV4-2, the J gene TRBJ2-1, with 14 bases fitting TRBD2. Germline V gene data show CDR1 as LGHNA and CDR2 as YNFKEQ. Unmatched junction bases numbered 5, after V lost 1 base and J lost 0 bases. The CDR3 loop spans 19 amino acids. CDR3 amino acids: CASSQVGGTSGSSYNEQFF. As DNA, the CDR3 is TGTGCCAGCAGCCAAGTAGGGGGGACTAGCGGGAGCTCCTACAATGAGCAGTTCTTC.

The rearrangement joins TRBV7-6 to TRBJ2-3; maybe TRBD1 (6 bases). The V and J ends lost 3 bases and 4 bases respectively, with 11 bases between them. This CDR3 is 14 amino acids long. Germline V gives CDR1 SGHVS, CDR2 FNYEAQ. Here the CDR3 reads CASSFTGRADTQYF. In nucleotides, the CDR3 is TGTGCCAGCAGCTTCACAGGGCGTGCAGATACGCAGTATTTT.

The chain couples TRBV15 to TRBJ2-4, with D possibly being TRBD2 (5 bases). From germline, CDR1 is LNHNV and CDR2 YYDKDF (reference sequence). Trimming shortened V by 0 bases and J by 0 bases, and 18 bases separated the two germline ends. This CDR3 has 19 residues. CDR3 DNA sequence: TGTGCCACCAGCAGAGATAGTGGGAGCCTAACCCTAGCCAAAAACATTCAGTACTTC. It translates to CATSRDSGSLTLAKNIQYF. The whole variable domain, filled in from reference TRBV15 and TRBJ2-4, reads DAMVIQNPRYQVTQFGKPVTLSCSQTLNHNVMYWYQQKSSQAPKLLFHYYDKDFNNEADTPDNFQSRRPNTSFCFLDIRSPGLGDTAMYLCATSRDSGSLTLAKNIQYFGAGTRLSVL.

Only a few counts were recorded for this clonotype. This chain joins TRBV6-1 and TRBJ2-7; perhaps TRBD1 as D (6 bases). V shed 5 bases and J shed 6 bases, with 14 bases lying between them. CDR3 length: 13 amino acids. Germline V gene lookup returns CDR1 MNHNS and CDR2 SASEGT. CDR3 amino acids: CASSTQTGSEQYF. CDR3 bases: TGTGCCAGCAGTACGCAAACAGGGAGCGAGCAGTACTTC.

This clonotype has a handful of counts. This chain joins TRBV21-1 and TRBJ2-2; no check of the table's D call, TRBD2, against the DNA was made. TRBV21-1 counts as a pseudogene. CDR3 size: 17 residues. The CDR3: CASSTEREARNTGELFF. In DNA form, the CDR3 reads TGTGCCAGCAGCACCGAGCGGGAGGCCCGGAACACCGGGGAGCTGTTTTTT.

This clonotype has more than one count but fewer than ten. The rearrangement uses TRBV4-3 and TRBJ2-7, with D unclear. CDR1 is LGHNA, CDR2 YSLEER, per germline. This CDR3 contains 13 residues. Trimming cost V 6 bases and J 4 bases, with 13 bases left between them. The chain's CDR3 is CASSQTRVYEQYF. The CDR3 bases are TGCGCCAGCAGTCAAACGAGAGTTTACGAGCAGTACTTC.

The chain carries TRBV5-6 and TRBJ2-3; TRBD2 agrees at 14 bases. The J segment lost 1 base and the V segment lost 4 bases, leaving 8 bases of the junction unmatched. Germline V gene lookup returns CDR1 SGHDT and CDR2 YYEEEE. CDR3 length: 18 residues. The CDR3 protein is CASSTPGTSGSRTDTQYF. Written as DNA, the CDR3 is TGTGCCAGCAGCACTCCCGGGACTAGCGGGAGTCGCACAGATACGCAGTATTTT.

This clonotype occurred a few times. This chain links TRBV7-2 with TRBJ2-7, with TRBD2 matching 8 bases. CDR3 size: 15 residues. The germline gives CDR1 SGHTA, CDR2 FQGNSA. The trim removed 1 base at V and 5 bases at J, leaving 7 bases unmatched. As DNA, the CDR3 is TGTGCCAGCAGCTTAGTCCCGACTAGCGTCAACGAGCAGTACTTC. This encodes CASSLVPTSVNEQYF.

This clonotype was detected a few times. The chain uses TRBV5-1 and TRBJ1-4, with no clear D. V lost 3 bases, J lost 5 bases, and 17 bases lay in between. This CDR3 contains 16 residues. Germline values: CDR1 SGHRS, CDR2 YFSETQ. DNA of the CDR3: TGCGCCAGCAGCTCGAGCGCAGGTTTGGAAAATGAAAAACTGTTTTTT. As protein: CASSSSAGLENEKLFF.

This clonotype was observed a few times. The rearrangement uses TRBV7-9 and TRBJ2-1; D could derive from TRBD1 or TRBD2 (7 bases each). There are 15 residues in the CDR3. Trimming removed 5 bases from V and 10 bases from J, with 21 bases in between. Per the germline V gene, CDR1 is SEHNR and CDR2 is FQNEAQ (reference sequence). CDR3 nucleotide sequence: TGTGCCAGCAGCCCTGCAGGGGGGGGGTTGGGCGAGCAGTTCTTC. Protein sequence: CASSPAGGGLGEQFF.

This clonotype was counted many times. J is TRBJ2-5 and V is TRBV20-1; TRBD2 matches 10 bases. Per the germline V gene, CDR1 is DFQATT and CDR2 is SNEGSKA (reference sequence). The CDR3 is 16 residues long. Trimming took 5 bases from V and 5 from J; bases not matched to a gene: 14. The CDR3 nucleotides read TGCAGTGCTCCCGCCTATTCTAGCGGGAGCGTCGAGACCCAGTACTTC. The encoded protein is CSAPAYSSGSVETQYF.

Relative to its sample, this clonotype is medium-sized. The J gene is TRBJ2-2, the V gene TRBV5-1; a weak D match, TRBD1 (6 bases). CDR3 length equals 15 residues. The V end lost 0 bases, the J end lost 3 bases, and 9 bases lay between the germline ends. In germline, CDR1 is SGHRS, CDR2 YFSETQ. The CDR3 nucleotides are TGCGCCAGCAGCTTGGTTGGGGGCGACACCGGGGAGCTGTTTTTT. Residues: CASSLVGGDTGELFF. Full variable domain (rest looked up from reference TRBV5-1 and TRBJ2-2): KAGVTQTPRYLIKTRGQQVTLSCSPISGHRSVSWYQQTPGQGLQFLFEYFSETQRNKGNFPGRFSGRQFSNSRSEMNVSTLELGDSALYLCASSLVGGDTGELFFGEGSRLTVL.

This rearrangement joins TRBV29-1 to TRBJ2-1; D gene ambiguous. Between the trimmed V and J ends, which lost 6 bases and 12 bases, there was a span of 27 bases. This CDR3 spans 15 amino acids. Germline CDR1 reads SQVTM; CDR2 reads ANQGSEA. The DNA for the CDR3 is TGCAGCGTCTCCGTTGTCGAGCCTCTCGTACAAGGGCAGTTCTTC. Translated: CSVSVVEPLVQGQFF.

This chain connects TRBV18 to TRBJ2-5; 7 bases agree with TRBD1. This CDR3 is 15 amino acids long. The V segment lost 4 bases and the J segment 1 base; nucleotides outside the gene matches: 6. The germline CDR1 and CDR2 sequences are KGHSH and LQKENI. This CDR3 is CASSRGTDPQETQYF. Written as DNA, the CDR3 is TGTGCCAGCTCACGAGGGACAGACCCCCAAGAGACCCAGTACTTC.

A single count supports this clonotype. One end of the junction varies from germline; a read error may be responsible. The J gene is TRBJ2-1, the V gene TRBV11-2; weak D call: TRBD2 (5 bases). The length of the CDR3 is 13 residues. Germline CDR1 is SGHAT and CDR2 is FQNNGV. CDR3 in amino acids: CASSGAGYNEQIF. The CDR3 region has the DNA TGTGCCAGCAGCGGCGCGGGTTACAATGAGCAGATCTTC.

This clonotype has more than one count but fewer than ten. The chain combines TRBV5-1 with TRBJ2-5; D is unresolved. The germline V and J ends were trimmed by 6 bases and 4 bases, with 7 bases remaining between them. The CDR3 totals 11 residues. The V gene's germline CDR1 is SGHRS and CDR2 YFSETQ. The CDR3 protein is CASTQAETQYF. The DNA for the CDR3 is TGCGCCAGCACCCAGGCAGAGACCCAGTACTTC.

In this sample, this clonotype turned up a few times. The chain has TRBV5-6 and TRBJ2-1; possible D gene TRBD1, 6 bases. The CDR3 spans 13 residues. The ends were cut back, 4 bases at V and 6 bases at J, with 11 bases in the middle. Germline V gives CDR1 SGHDT, CDR2 YYEEEE. The CDR3 loop is CASSRQDLNEQFF. The CDR3 DNA reads as TGTGCCAGCAGCCGACAGGACCTCAATGAGCAGTTCTTC. Full variable domain (rest looked up from reference TRBV5-6 and TRBJ2-1): DAGVTQSPTHLIKTRGQQVTLRCSPKSGHDTVSWYQQALGQGPQFIFQYYEEEERQRGNFPDRFSGHQFPNYSSELNVNALLLGDSALYLCASSRQDLNEQFFGPGTRLTVL.

In nucleotides, the CDR3 is TGCGCCAGCAGCAAAACAGATACGCAGTATTTT. Translated: CASSKTDTQYF. This sequence joins TRBV5-1 and TRBJ2-3; D remains unclear. The CDR3 runs 11 residues. The V end lost 4 bases, the J end lost 3 bases, and 3 bases lay between the germline ends. Germline V gives CDR1 SGHRS, CDR2 YFSETQ.

The rearrangement links TRBV7-6 to TRBJ2-5; 7 bases map to TRBD2. V shed 5 bases, J shed 4 bases, and the junction held 7 bases outside the gene matches. The length of the CDR3 is 14 residues. The germline gives CDR1 SGHVS, CDR2 FNYEAQ. The CDR3 DNA is TGTGCCAGCAGCCACTCTAGCGGTCCAGAGACCCAGTACTTC. Its translation is CASSHSSGPETQYF.

This clonotype has more than one count but fewer than ten. V gene TRBV28 combines with J gene TRBJ2-1; D unresolved. The ends were cut back, 6 bases at V and 2 bases at J, with 5 bases in the middle. Per the germline V gene, CDR1 is MDHEN and CDR2 is SYDVKM. The CDR3 extends over 12 amino acids. The CDR3 bases are TGTGCCAGCAGCGAGGCCTACAATGAGCAGTTCTTC. Protein: CASSEAYNEQFF.

The J gene is TRBJ2-4, the V gene TRBV19, with D maybe TRBD2 (6 bases). The CDR3 length is 15 residues. Germline-derived CDR1 and CDR2 are LNHDA and SQIVND (reference sequence). The V end lost 5 bases, the J end lost 8 bases, and 19 bases lay between the germline ends. The DNA of the CDR3 is TGTGCCAGTAGTGCGCGGGACTCCCGTAGAGACATTCAGTACTTC. Its protein is CASSARDSRRDIQYF.

This clonotype showed up just a few times. The chain links TRBV4-2 to TRBJ2-1, with 10 bases that match TRBD2. V shed 4 bases and J 0 bases; nucleotides not matched to a gene: 15. Germline V gene sequence: CDR1 LGHNA, CDR2 YNFKEQ. CDR3 length: 20 residues. The CDR3 DNA sequence: TGTGCCAGCAGCCCATGGGCTAGCGGGAGTAGAGTCGCCTCCTACAATGAGCAGTTCTTC. Encoded protein: CASSPWASGSRVASYNEQFF.

This clonotype was observed a few times. V gene TRBV29-1 combines with J gene TRBJ2-7; 9 bases map to TRBD2. V shed 6 bases and J 7 bases; nucleotides not matched to a gene: 13. Germline lookup yields CDR1 SQVTM and CDR2 ANQGSEA. This CDR3 is built from 14 residues. For the CDR3, the DNA is TGCAGCGTAGATGTCGGGACTAGCAACAGAGAGCAGTACTTC. Residues: CSVDVGTSNREQYF.

The chain employs TRBV19 and TRBJ1-2; maybe TRBD1 (5 bases). Germline CDR1 is LNHDA and CDR2 is SQIVND (reference sequence). This CDR3 has 15 amino acids. V lost 7 bases and J lost 2, with 17 bases in between. The CDR3 protein is CASIPGHPRNYGYTF. The DNA of the CDR3 is TGTGCCAGTATACCCGGACATCCTCGCAACTATGGCTACACCTTC.

This clonotype was seen a handful of times. The J gene is TRBJ2-3, the V gene TRBV7-2, with a tentative D call TRBD1 (6 bases). In germline, CDR1 is SGHTA, CDR2 FQGNSA. With 6 bases removed from V and 6 bases from J, the gap between germline ends came to 16 bases. There are 14 residues in the CDR3. This CDR3 is CASRESGGWDTQYF. The CDR3 DNA reads as TGTGCCAGCAGGGAAAGTGGGGGCTGGGATACGCAGTATTTT.

This clonotype was recorded once. The chain couples TRBV18 to TRBJ2-3; D call uncertain. V lost 2 bases and J 2 bases, leaving 8 bases between the germline ends. The CDR3 sequence is 14 residues long. Germline CDR1 reads KGHSH; CDR2 reads LQKENI. DNA for the CDR3: TGTGCCAGCTCACCAAACCAGCACACAGATACGCAGTATTTT. It encodes CASSPNQHTDTQYF.